The 11 T cell receptor beta chains presented below share a single source sample, sequenced in a study of blood T cell repertoires in COVID-19. TCRdb's table, derived via immunoSEQ multiplex PCR, lists solely in-frame clones and lacks some. The profile shows 220,000 or so clones, more than 85% of them singletons. The sequenced material came from peripheral blood. The source is a woman aged 50 to 65 with COVID-19, enrolled during active disease.

The V gene is TRBV5-1, the J gene TRBJ1-1; 9 nucleotides match TRBD1. The V gene's germline CDR1 is SGHRS and CDR2 YFSETQ. V lost 2 bases to trimming and J lost 4 bases; unmatched junction nucleotides: 6. The CDR3 sequence is 15 residues long. The CDR3, as DNA: TGCGCCAGCAGCTTTTTACAGGGGGCGCCCACTGAAGCTTTCTTT. The encoded protein is CASSFLQGAPTEAFF.

This clone has just one count. The chain carries TRBV6-5 and TRBJ2-1, with 13 positions matching TRBD2. The germline gives CDR1 MNHEY, CDR2 SVGAGI. After removal of 5 bases from V and 9 bases from J, the junction contained 7 bases not matched to a gene. The CDR3 has 15 amino acids. CDR3 loop: CASSPRRTSGGEQFF. As DNA, the CDR3 is TGTGCCAGCAGTCCCCGTCGGACTAGCGGGGGTGAGCAGTTCTTC.

The chain couples TRBV5-6 to TRBJ1-5; D remains unclear. Per germline, CDR1 SGHDT and CDR2 YYEEEE. The length of the CDR3 is 13 residues. V was shortened by 0 bases and J by 8 bases, with 9 bases between the two germline ends. This CDR3 reads CASSLGGNEPQHF. The CDR3 DNA sequence: TGTGCCAGCAGCTTGGGAGGAAATGAGCCCCAGCATTTT.

This clone was picked up one time. The V gene is TRBV6-2 or TRBV6-3, the J gene TRBJ2-5; a weak D match, TRBD2 (6 bases). The germline V and J ends were trimmed by 4 bases and 8 bases, with 20 bases remaining between them. The CDR3 is 15 residues long. Germline V gives CDR1 MNHEY, CDR2 SVGEGT. In DNA, the CDR3 is TGTGCCAGCAGTTTTGCCGGGACTCCGATTCGAACCCAGTACTTC. Translating it yields CASSFAGTPIRTQYF.

As DNA, the CDR3 is TGTGCTAGTGCCACGCCTTCGGGGGCGACCGATCAGCCCAAGCGGGGGGCGAACACCGGGGAGCTGTTTTTT. It codes for CASATPSGATDQPKRGANTGELFF. The chain carries TRBV12-5 and TRBJ2-2; 9 positions agree with TRBD2. Germline loops: CDR1 LGHNT, CDR2 FRNRAP. The V gene end was trimmed by 7 bases and the J gene end by 0 bases; junction bases not matched to a gene: 30. The length of the CDR3 is 24 residues.

The chain is built from TRBV4-1 and TRBJ2-7, with 8 bases lining up with TRBD1. Germline V gives CDR1 MGHRA, CDR2 YSYEKL. The trim removed 9 bases at V and 3 bases at J, leaving 7 bases unmatched. The CDR3 consists of 13 residues. CDR3 DNA: TGCGCCAGTGGACAGGGATTAGGCTACGAGCAGTACTTC. Translating it yields CASGQGLGYEQYF.

This sequence joins TRBV27 and TRBJ2-7; D remains ambiguous. Germline V gene lookup returns CDR1 MNHEY and CDR2 SMNVEV (reference sequence). The CDR3 runs 15 residues. With 2 bases removed from V and 11 bases from J, the gap between germline ends came to 22 bases. DNA for the CDR3: TGTGCCAGCAGTTTAAGTTGCAACTCGTTGCGTCTTGAGTACGTC. Protein sequence: CASSLSCNSLRLEYV.

CDR3: CAWSAASGVYNEQFF. Here the CDR3 DNA reads TGTGCCTGGAGTGCCGCGTCGGGGGTCTACAATGAGCAGTTCTTC. V usage is TRBV30 and J usage is TRBJ2-1; maybe TRBD2 (6 bases). CDR1 is GTSNPN and CDR2 is SVGIG in the germline V gene (reference sequence). This CDR3 spans 15 amino acids. V shed 1 base and J shed 3 bases, with 13 bases lying between them.

The V call is TRBV7-2, the J call TRBJ2-3, with TRBD2 matching 12 bases. Germline CDR1 is SGHTA and CDR2 is FQGNSA. Losses at the gene ends were 5 bases for V and 9 bases for J; bases not matched to a gene: 15. The CDR3 is made up of 17 amino acids. CDR3 protein: CASSLLLAGGRSKTQYF. The CDR3 nucleotides read TGTGCCAGCAGCCTATTACTAGCGGGGGGCCGATCAAAGACGCAGTATTTT.

The rearrangement joins TRBV7-2 to TRBJ2-7; perhaps TRBD1 as D (5 bases). Trimming removed 5 bases from V and 4 bases from J, with 21 bases in between. Looked up from germline, CDR1 is SGHTA and CDR2 is FQGNSA. CDR3 size: 16 residues. The CDR3 is CASSPRTRTQGYEQYF. Here the CDR3 DNA reads TGTGCCAGCAGCCCCCGGACACGGACCCAGGGATACGAGCAGTACTTC.

This chain links TRBV9 with TRBJ2-7; 13 bases match TRBD2. Germline CDR1 is SGDLS and CDR2 is YYNGEE. CDR3 length: 16 amino acids. The V and J ends lost 3 bases and 7 bases, in that order; junction bases with no gene match: 10. This CDR3 is CASSAGVGLAGAEQYF. In DNA form, the CDR3 reads TGTGCCAGCAGCGCTGGGGTCGGACTAGCGGGGGCTGAGCAGTACTTC.